A selection of T cell receptor beta chains follows, all from one sample in a study of T cell repertoires in cytomegalovirus infection. Each CDR3 protein gets one entry after TCRdb re-called the reads with MiXCR. Counted here are 250,000 to 350,000 distinct CDR3 sequences, roughly 26% occurring once; the ten biggest clones make up approximately 15%. Source material: PBMCs. The receptors stem from a human donor in good health (CMV status not recorded). Some clones in this sample may be carry-over from other donors' samples. The CDR3 runs from the conserved cysteine through the conserved F or W. The order of the fields is CDR3 DNA, CDR3 protein, clone size, J gene, D gene, V gene. The D gene is left open where the match is weak. The listing skips clone size in some rows; elsewhere it reads once, few, many or a size class.

TGTGCCAGCAGCCCTTCGCCAGGAGCTAACTATGGCTACACCTTC	CASSPSPGANYGYTF	many	TRBJ1-2	NA	TRBV7-3
TGTGCCAGCACTTCTACAGGAACAGATACGCAGTATTTT	CASTSTGTDTQYF	NA	TRBJ2-3	NA	TRBV6-8
TGTGCCAGCAGCGCCAGGGTTTCCAACGTCCTGACTTTC	CASSARVSNVLTF	NA	TRBJ2-6	NA	TRBV7-2
TGTGCCAGCACCCAGCGGGGGGGCGACACAGATACGCAGTATTTT	CASTQRGGDTDTQYF	few	TRBJ2-3	TRBD2	TRBV11-2
TGTGCCAGCAGAAGGAGCTCTAGGGAGTTCTTC	CASRRSSREFF	few	TRBJ2-1	NA	TRBV6-8
TGCAGCGTGACTAGCGGAGGCGATGAGCAGTTCTTC	CSVTSGGDEQFF	few	TRBJ2-1	TRBD2	TRBV29-1
TGCGCCAGCAGCTTGGACGGACAGGCCGGGGCCAACGTCCTGACTTTC	CASSLDGQAGANVLTF	few	TRBJ2-6	TRBD1	TRBV5-1
TGCGCCAGCAGCCAAGGGAGGGGGCTCTCCTACGAGCAGTACTTC	CASSQGRGLSYEQYF	many	TRBJ2-7	NA	TRBV4-1
TGTGCCAGCAGTTTCGTCGGGGGAGGTCAGCCCCAGCATTTT	CASSFVGGGQPQHF	NA	TRBJ1-5	NA	TRBV28
TGTGCCAGCAGTCCTCATAGCGGGAGGCCCTCCTACGAGCAGTACTTC	CASSPHSGRPSYEQYF	NA	TRBJ2-7	TRBD2	TRBV12-3/TRBV12-4
TGTGCCAGCAGTTCGACTAGCGGGGGGGCTACCGGGGAGCTGTTTTTT	CASSSTSGGATGELFF	NA	TRBJ2-2	TRBD2	TRBV12-3/TRBV12-4
TGTGCCAGCAGCCCCACAGGGAGGGCTGGCAATCAGCCCCAGCATTTT	CASSPTGRAGNQPQHF	few	TRBJ1-5	NA	TRBV6-2/TRBV6-3
TGTGCCTGGAGTGGGGTTCCCACCTACGAGCAGTACTTC	CAWSGVPTYEQYF	NA	TRBJ2-7	NA	TRBV30
TGTGCCATCAGGCTTGATGGGAGCACTGAAGCTTTCTTT	CAIRLDGSTEAFF	NA	TRBJ1-1	NA	TRBV10-3
TGCAGTGCTAGAGTAGACGGGGGGGCTTCGCCCCAGCATTTT	CSARVDGGASPQHF	few	TRBJ1-5	NA	TRBV20-1
TGTGCCAGCAGTATACAGGGATCCTACAATGAGCAGTTCTTC	CASSIQGSYNEQFF	few	TRBJ2-1	NA	TRBV2
TGTGCCAGCAGTGATTGGGACCCCGCCCAGTATTTT	CASSDWDPAQYF	NA	TRBJ2-3	NA	TRBV2
TGTGCCAGCAGCCGTGTAGCGGGTAGCTCCTACGAGCAGTACTTC	CASSRVAGSSYEQYF	many	TRBJ2-7	TRBD2	TRBV7-2
TGTGCTAGCAGCCCGGGACTAGCGGGAGCGGGCAATGAGCAGTTCTTC	CASSPGLAGAGNEQFF	NA	TRBJ2-1	TRBD2	TRBV7-6
TGTGCCAGCAGCTCCAGAATGGCCACTGAAGCTTTCTTT	CASSSRMATEAFF	many	TRBJ1-1	NA	TRBV7-3
TGTGCCAGCAGCGTCGGGGGGGGGGGAACCGGCTATGGCTACACCTTC	CASSVGGGGTGYGYTF	NA	TRBJ1-2	NA	TRBV28
TGTGCCAGCGCGTTTTTAAGAGGACTAGGCCTGGGCAATGAGCAGTTCTTC	CASAFLRGLGLGNEQFF	few	TRBJ2-1	TRBD2	TRBV7-2